One and the same sample provided the 29 T cell receptor beta chains below, sequenced in a study of blood T cell repertoires in COVID-19. The data were produced by immunoSEQ multiplex PCR, yet TCRdb's version contains in-frame clones alone and is incomplete. The sample contains more than 70,000 clones, around four fifths of which appear only once. Sequenced input: peripheral blood. These receptors all stem from a human donor in a cohort sampled during active COVID-19.

The J gene is TRBJ1-5, the V gene TRBV7-8; a weak D match, TRBD1 (5 bases). The germline V gene has CDR1 SGHVS and CDR2 FQNEAQ. The CDR3 is 15 residues long. V was shortened by 5 bases and J by 5 bases, with 16 bases between the two germline ends. The CDR3 reads CASSPGGGTHQPQHF. The DNA for the CDR3 is TGTGCCAGCAGCCCCGGTGGGGGGACCCATCAGCCCCAGCATTTT.

This clone was counted only a few times. The CDR3 spells CSARDIYEQYF. The CDR3 DNA is TGCAGTGCTCGGGACATCTACGAGCAGTACTTC. The chain is built from TRBV20-1 and TRBJ2-7, with D maybe TRBD1 (6 bases). V lost 5 bases to trimming and J lost 3 bases, with 8 bases between them. The CDR3 spans 11 residues. Germline CDR1 is DFQATT and CDR2 is SNEGSKA (reference sequence).

The gene calls are TRBV19 and TRBJ2-5; 7 positions match TRBD2. This CDR3 is 15 amino acids long. V dropped 7 bases and J dropped 4; count of bases not matched to a gene: 12. Looked up from germline, CDR1 is LNHDA and CDR2 is SQIVND (reference sequence). The CDR3 sequence is CASTLTLAVAETQYF. CDR3 nucleotide sequence: TGTGCCAGTACCCTCACTCTAGCGGTGGCAGAGACCCAGTACTTC.

The rearrangement links TRBV4-1 to TRBJ2-1, with 7 bases matching TRBD1. This CDR3 has 13 amino acids. J lost 7 bases, V lost 4 bases, and 4 bases had no gene match. Germline V CDR1 and CDR2: MGHRA, YSYEKL. CDR3 residues: CASSRQGVNEQFF. As DNA, the CDR3 is TGCGCCAGCAGCCGGCAGGGGGTGAATGAGCAGTTCTTC.

V is TRBV7-2 and J is TRBJ2-7, with 13 bases lining up with TRBD2. Trimming cost V 4 bases and J 4 bases; bases outside gene matches: 7. Germline lookup yields CDR1 SGHTA and CDR2 FQGNSA. The CDR3 extends over 16 amino acids. The DNA for the CDR3 is TGTGCCAGCAGCTACTCCCTACTAGCGGGGGGGTACGAGCAGTACTTC. Protein: CASSYSLLAGGYEQYF.

This rearrangement joins TRBV10-2 to TRBJ2-1; D is undetermined. In germline, CDR1 is WSHSY, CDR2 SAAADI. Deletions cut 3 bases from V and 9 bases from J, with 12 bases between. The CDR3 covers 13 residues. CDR3 bases: TGCGCCAGCAGTGATCAATGGGCTGGTGAGCAGTTCTTC. It translates to CASSDQWAGEQFF.

The chain uses TRBV18 and TRBJ2-7; 9 bases fit TRBD2. The CDR3 has 14 residues. The germline V gene has CDR1 KGHSH and CDR2 LQKENI. With V trimmed by 5 bases and J by 4 bases, 6 bases remained unmatched. CDR3: CASSGGLAGYEQYF. The CDR3 DNA reads as TGTGCCAGCTCAGGGGGACTAGCCGGATACGAGCAGTACTTC. Together with reference TRBV18 and TRBJ2-7, the CDR3 gives the full variable domain: NAGVMQNPRHLVRRRGQEARLRCSPMKGHSHVYWYRQLPEEGLKFMVYLQKENIIDESGMPKERFSAEFPKEGPSILRIQQVVRGDSAAYFCASSGGLAGYEQYFGPGTRLTVT.

This sequence joins TRBV30 and TRBJ2-1; 12 bases are shared with TRBD2. After removal of 2 bases from V and 7 bases from J, the junction contained 12 bases not matched to a gene. This CDR3 is built from 17 residues. Germline V gene lookup returns CDR1 GTSNPN and CDR2 SVGIG (reference sequence). The CDR3 DNA is TGTGCCTGGAGTTCGCTAGCGGGGGGGACAGGCGGGAATGAGCAGTTCTTC. This codes for CAWSSLAGGTGGNEQFF.

The chain joins TRBV7-6 to TRBJ2-7, with TRBD1 identical over 11 bases. CDR3 length: 14 amino acids. After removal of 0 bases from V and 9 bases from J, the junction contained 4 bases not matched to a gene. CDR1 is SGHVS and CDR2 is FNYEAQ in the germline V gene. The CDR3 reads CASSLAGTGGRQYF. CDR3 DNA sequence: TGTGCCAGCAGCTTAGCCGGGACAGGGGGTCGGCAGTACTTC.

The chain employs TRBV7-9 and TRBJ1-2; 9 bases fit TRBD1. The V and J ends lost 5 bases and 6 bases, in that order; junction bases with no gene match: 1. The length of the CDR3 is 12 residues. The germline gives CDR1 SEHNR, CDR2 FQNEAQ (reference sequence). DNA for the CDR3: TGTGCCAGCAGCCGGACAGGGGATGGCTACACCTTC. This sequence encodes CASSRTGDGYTF. Using reference TRBV7-9 and TRBJ1-2 for the parts outside the CDR3, the full variable domain is DTGVSQNPRHKITKRGQNVTFRCDPISEHNRLYWYRQTLGQGPEFLTYFQNEAQLEKSRLLSDRFSAERPKGSFSTLEIQRTEQGDSAMYLCASSRTGDGYTFGSGTRLTVV.

The V gene is TRBV18, the J gene TRBJ2-3; possible D gene TRBD1, 5 bases. The CDR3 runs 16 residues. The V end was cut by 2 bases, the J end by 1 base, with 13 bases between. Looked up from germline, CDR1 is KGHSH and CDR2 is LQKENI. CDR3 amino acids: CASSPAGSVGTDTQYF. CDR3 DNA sequence: TGTGCCAGCTCACCAGCAGGGTCGGTCGGCACAGATACGCAGTATTTT.

The J gene is TRBJ1-4, the V gene TRBV5-1; tentative D call: TRBD1 (6 bases). Germline CDR1 and CDR2: SGHRS and YFSETQ. V was shortened by 4 bases and J by 4 bases, with 14 bases between the two germline ends. This CDR3 is 15 amino acids long. DNA of the CDR3: TGCGCCAGCAGCCTGACAGGTGACGGTAATGAAAAACTGTTTTTT. Its translation: CASSLTGDGNEKLFF.

The gene calls are TRBV3-1 (or the pseudogene TRBV3-2) and TRBJ2-1; 9 bases fit TRBD2. With V trimmed by 0 bases and J by 0 bases, 12 bases remained unmatched. Per germline, CDR1 LGHDT and CDR2 YNNKEL (reference sequence). This CDR3 spans 20 amino acids. The CDR3 DNA follows: TGTGCCAGCAGCCAAGAGAGTAGCGGGGGCTATAAGAGCTCCTACAATGAGCAGTTCTTC. Protein product: CASSQESSGGYKSSYNEQFF.

The genes are TRBV28 and TRBJ2-1; 7 bases are a match to TRBD1. The CDR3 runs to 16 residues. Per the germline V gene, CDR1 is MDHEN and CDR2 is SYDVKM. V lost 3 bases, J lost 6 bases, and 11 bases stayed unmatched. The CDR3 DNA follows: TGTGCCAGCAGTTTTCGGACAGGCAGATCGGGCAATGAGCAGTTCTTC. As protein: CASSFRTGRSGNEQFF.

V is TRBV7-6 and J is TRBJ1-5, with 8 bases identical to TRBD1. CDR3 length equals 16 residues. Germline values: CDR1 SGHVS, CDR2 FNYEAQ. Trimming cost V 1 base and J 4 bases; bases outside gene matches: 6. CDR3 residues: CASSLEQGAMNQPQHF. Here the CDR3 DNA reads TGTGCCAGCAGCTTAGAGCAGGGGGCGATGAATCAGCCCCAGCATTTT.

The chain links TRBV5-1 to TRBJ2-7; maybe TRBD1 (6 bases). Germline V lookup: CDR1 SGHRS, CDR2 YFSETQ. V lost 2 bases to trimming and J lost 2 bases, with 14 bases between them. The CDR3 has 15 amino acids. CDR3 protein: CASSFLGGDPYEQYF. For the CDR3, the DNA is TGCGCCAGCAGCTTCCTTGGGGGCGACCCCTACGAGCAGTACTTC.

The chain couples TRBV6-5 to TRBJ1-2; tentative D call: TRBD1 (5 bases). Germline lookup yields CDR1 MNHEY and CDR2 SVGAGI. V was cut by 8 bases and J by 7 bases, with 20 bases left in between. The CDR3 contains 14 residues. CDR3 nucleotides: TGTGCCAGCCACACTGGGGAGGATGGGGGTGGCTACACCTTC. Protein: CASHTGEDGGGYTF.

The chain employs TRBV29-1 and TRBJ1-5, with D tentatively TRBD1 (6 bases). The CDR3 length is 12 residues. Germline CDR1 is SQVTM and CDR2 is ANQGSEA. V was cut by 4 bases and J by 2 bases, with 6 bases left in between. The CDR3 coding sequence is TGCAGCGTTGGACAGGGCAATCAGCCCCAGCATTTT. Protein: CSVGQGNQPQHF.

The chain uses TRBV11-2 and TRBJ2-5; 12 nucleotides align to TRBD2. The CDR3 contains 18 residues. The V gene's germline CDR1 is SGHAT and CDR2 FQNNGV. Losses at the gene ends were 2 bases for V and 4 bases for J; bases not matched to a gene: 11. The CDR3 spells CASSLSSSGGAGGETQYF. The CDR3 region has the DNA TGTGCCAGCAGCTTAAGTTCTAGCGGGGGGGCCGGGGGAGAGACCCAGTACTTC.

By its share, this clone is large. V is TRBV6-5 and J is TRBJ1-2, with D possibly matching TRBD1 (6 bases). There are 16 residues in the CDR3. Trimming pared 2 bases from V and 2 bases from J, leaving 15 bases between. Germline V gene lookup returns CDR1 MNHEY and CDR2 SVGAGI. In nucleotides, the CDR3 is TGTGCCAGCAGTTACGTAACAGGGAGTGGAAACTATGGCTACACCTTC. Translating gives CASSYVTGSGNYGYTF.

V usage is TRBV2 and J usage is TRBJ1-3, with 9 bases fitting TRBD1. Trimming removed 6 bases from V and 3 bases from J; junction bases left unmatched: 6. The CDR3 covers 15 residues. CDR1 is SNHLY and CDR2 is FYNNEI in the germline V gene. The CDR3, as DNA: TGTGCCAGCAGAACGGACAGGGGACTTGGAAACACCATATATTTT. This translates into CASRTDRGLGNTIYF.

This clone appeared a single time. This sequence joins TRBV6-5 and TRBJ1-5, with no clear D. Germline CDR1 reads MNHEY; CDR2 reads SVGAGI. This CDR3 has 14 amino acids. The germline V and J ends were trimmed by 7 bases and 2 bases, with 12 bases remaining between them. The CDR3 DNA reads TGTGCCAGCACTGGTTCACTTGGCAATCAGCCCCAGCATTTT. Translation: CASTGSLGNQPQHF.

The chain couples TRBV24-1 to TRBJ2-7; D unclear. V dropped 3 bases and J dropped 2 bases, with 7 bases sitting between them. The CDR3 has 13 residues. CDR1 and CDR2 (germline): KGHDR, SFDVKD. The DNA for the CDR3 is TGTGCCACCAGTGATGGCCCCACCTACGAGCAGTACTTC. Amino acid sequence: CATSDGPTYEQYF.

The gene calls are TRBV5-1 and TRBJ1-1; 8 nucleotides match TRBD1. Germline V CDR1 and CDR2: SGHRS, YFSETQ. Trimming took 4 bases from V and 2 from J; bases not matched to a gene: 7. The CDR3 consists of 15 residues. The DNA of the CDR3 is TGCGCCAGCAGCGGGGGGACAGGAACTAACACTGAAGCTTTCTTT. Translating it yields CASSGGTGTNTEAFF.

This chain links TRBV3-1 (or the pseudogene TRBV3-2) with TRBJ2-7; 9 positions match TRBD1. The V gene end was trimmed by 4 bases and the J gene end by 7 bases; junction bases not matched to a gene: 8. This CDR3 is 14 amino acids long. Germline V lookup: CDR1 LGHDT, CDR2 YNNKEL (reference sequence). The CDR3 region has the DNA TGTGCCAGCAGCCCCGGGACAGGGTGGGAAGAGCAGTACTTC. Translated, it gives CASSPGTGWEEQYF.

This clone has more than one count but fewer than ten. V is TRBV5-1 and J is TRBJ1-2, with 9 bases aligning to TRBD1. Germline CDR1 is SGHRS and CDR2 is YFSETQ. The length of the CDR3 is 14 residues. V was pared by 4 bases and J by 7 bases, with 8 bases of the junction left unmatched. CDR3 residues: CASSASGTGSGYTF. CDR3 in DNA: TGCGCCAGCAGCGCCTCCGGGACAGGGAGTGGCTACACCTTC.

The chain recombines TRBV19 with TRBJ2-6; D perhaps matches TRBD2 (6 bases). Trimming removed 7 bases at V and 1 base at J, with 8 bases between. In germline, CDR1 is LNHDA, CDR2 SQIVND (reference sequence). This CDR3 comprises 14 residues. CDR3 protein: CASMEGSGANVLTF. The DNA for the CDR3 is TGTGCCAGTATGGAGGGATCTGGGGCCAACGTCCTGACTTTC.

The chain combines TRBV5-1 with TRBJ2-7; 7 nucleotides line up with TRBD2. The V gene end was trimmed by 4 bases and the J gene end by 4 bases; junction bases not matched to a gene: 11. The germline gives CDR1 SGHRS, CDR2 YFSETQ. The CDR3 totals 15 residues. The CDR3 loop is CASSVGGTNNYEQYF. DNA for the CDR3: TGCGCCAGCAGCGTCGGCGGGACTAACAATTACGAGCAGTACTTC.

This chain links TRBV5-5 with TRBJ1-2; perhaps TRBD1 as D (6 bases). V was cut by 1 base and J by 6 bases, with 10 bases left in between. This CDR3 comprises 13 residues. CDR1 and CDR2 (germline): SGHKS, YYEKEE (reference sequence). CDR3 residues: CASSLPQGNGYTF. CDR3 nucleotides: TGTGCCAGCAGCTTGCCTCAGGGGAATGGCTACACCTTC.